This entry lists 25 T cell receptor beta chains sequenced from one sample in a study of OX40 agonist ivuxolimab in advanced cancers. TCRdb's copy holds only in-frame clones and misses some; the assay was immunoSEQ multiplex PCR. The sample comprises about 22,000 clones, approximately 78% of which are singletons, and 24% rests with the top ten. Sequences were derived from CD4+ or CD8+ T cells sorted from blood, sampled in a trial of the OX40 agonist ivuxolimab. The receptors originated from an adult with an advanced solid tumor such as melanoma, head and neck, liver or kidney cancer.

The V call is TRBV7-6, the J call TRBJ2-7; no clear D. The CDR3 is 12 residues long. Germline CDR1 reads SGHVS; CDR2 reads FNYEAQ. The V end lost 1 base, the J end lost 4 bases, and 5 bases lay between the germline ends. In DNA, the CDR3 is TGTGCCAGCAGCTTAGAATCTTACGAGCAGTACTTC. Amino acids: CASSLESYEQYF.

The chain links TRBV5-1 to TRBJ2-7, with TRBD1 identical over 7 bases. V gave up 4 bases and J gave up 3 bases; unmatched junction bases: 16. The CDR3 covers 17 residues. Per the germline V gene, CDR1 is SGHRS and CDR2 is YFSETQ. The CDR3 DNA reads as TGCGCCAGCAGCCCCGACCCCACTGTAGGGGGCATCTACGAGCAGTACTTC. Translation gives CASSPDPTVGGIYEQYF.

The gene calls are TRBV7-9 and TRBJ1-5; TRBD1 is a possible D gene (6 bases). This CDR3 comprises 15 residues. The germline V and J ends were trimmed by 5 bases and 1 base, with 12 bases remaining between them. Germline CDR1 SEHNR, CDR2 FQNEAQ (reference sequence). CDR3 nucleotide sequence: TGTGCCAGCAGCCTTGGCAGGGGAAGCAATCAGCCCCAGCATTTT. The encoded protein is CASSLGRGSNQPQHF.

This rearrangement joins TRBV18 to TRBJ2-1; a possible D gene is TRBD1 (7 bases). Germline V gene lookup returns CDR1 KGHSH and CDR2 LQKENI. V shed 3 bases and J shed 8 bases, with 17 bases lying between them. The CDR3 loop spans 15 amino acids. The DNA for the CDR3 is TGTGCCAGCTCACCGGAGGGGGCGCGGTGGGATGAGCAGTTCTTC. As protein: CASSPEGARWDEQFF.

CDR3 sequence reads: CASRKTSGSADTQYF. The CDR3 DNA is TGCGCCAGCCGAAAGACTAGCGGGAGTGCAGATACGCAGTATTTT. V usage is TRBV10-1 and J usage is TRBJ2-3; 12 bases fit TRBD2. Trimming removed 8 bases from V and 4 bases from J; junction bases left unmatched: 7. Germline lookup yields CDR1 WNHNN and CDR2 SYGVQD (reference sequence). This CDR3 comprises 15 residues.

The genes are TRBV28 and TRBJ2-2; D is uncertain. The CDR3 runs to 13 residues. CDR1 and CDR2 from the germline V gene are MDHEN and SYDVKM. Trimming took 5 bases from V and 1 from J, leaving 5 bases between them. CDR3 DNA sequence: TGTGCCAGCAGTCAACAGAACACCGGGGAGCTGTTTTTT. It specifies CASSQQNTGELFF.

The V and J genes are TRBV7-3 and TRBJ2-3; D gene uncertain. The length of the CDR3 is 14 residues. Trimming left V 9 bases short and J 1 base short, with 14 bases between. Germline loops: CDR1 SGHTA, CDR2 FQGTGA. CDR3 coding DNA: TGTGCCAGTCAGGCAGATGGAGGCACAGATACGCAGTATTTT. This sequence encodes CASQADGGTDTQYF. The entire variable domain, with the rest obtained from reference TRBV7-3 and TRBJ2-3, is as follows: GAGVSQTPSNKVTEKGKYVELRCDPISGHTALYWYRQSLGQGPEFLIYFQGTGAADDSGLPNDRFFAVRPEGSVSTLKIQRTERGDSAVYLCASQADGGTDTQYFGPGTRLTVL.

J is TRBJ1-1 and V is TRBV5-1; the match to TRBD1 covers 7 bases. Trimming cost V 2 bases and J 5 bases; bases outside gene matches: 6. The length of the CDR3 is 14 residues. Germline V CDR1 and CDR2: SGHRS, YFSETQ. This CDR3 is CASSFTPTGTEAFF. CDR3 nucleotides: TGCGCCAGCAGCTTTACACCGACAGGGACTGAAGCTTTCTTT.

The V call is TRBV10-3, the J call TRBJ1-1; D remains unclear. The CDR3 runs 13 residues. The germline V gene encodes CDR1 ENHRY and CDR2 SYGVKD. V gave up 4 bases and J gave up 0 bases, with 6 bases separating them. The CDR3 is CAISGSLNTEAFF. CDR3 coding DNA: TGTGCCATCAGTGGCAGCTTGAACACTGAAGCTTTCTTT.

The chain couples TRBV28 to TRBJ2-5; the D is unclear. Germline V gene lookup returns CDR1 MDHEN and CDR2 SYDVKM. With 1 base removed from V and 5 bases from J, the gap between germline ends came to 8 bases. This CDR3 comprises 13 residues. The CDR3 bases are TGTGCCAGCAGTTTATCGGGCAGCGAGACCCAGTACTTC. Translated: CASSLSGSETQYF. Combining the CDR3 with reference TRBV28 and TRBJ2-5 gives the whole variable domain DVKVTQSSRYLVKRTGEKVFLECVQDMDHENMFWYRQDPGLGLRLIYFSYDVKMKEKGDIPEGYSVSREKKERFSLILESASTNQTSMYLCASSLSGSETQYFGPGTRLLVL.

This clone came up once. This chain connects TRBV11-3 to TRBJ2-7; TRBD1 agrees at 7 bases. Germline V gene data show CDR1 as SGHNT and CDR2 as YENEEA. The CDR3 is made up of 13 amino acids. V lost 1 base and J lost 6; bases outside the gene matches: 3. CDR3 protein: CASSLGQGIEQYF. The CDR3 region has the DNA TGTGCCAGCAGCTTAGGACAGGGAATCGAGCAGTACTTC.

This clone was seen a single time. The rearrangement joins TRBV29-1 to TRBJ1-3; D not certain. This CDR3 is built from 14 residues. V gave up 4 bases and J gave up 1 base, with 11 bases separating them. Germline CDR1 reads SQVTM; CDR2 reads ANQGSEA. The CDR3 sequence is CSVVPSGSGNTIYF. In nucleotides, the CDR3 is TGCAGCGTTGTCCCTTCGGGGTCTGGAAACACCATATATTTT.

CDR3 nucleotide sequence: TGTGCCAGCAGCTTAGTAGGCAGTTCCTCCTACGAGCAGTACTTC. This codes for CASSLVGSSSYEQYF. The chain has TRBV7-3 and TRBJ2-7; D unresolved. V was trimmed by 2 bases and J by 0 bases, leaving 11 bases between them. Per germline, CDR1 SGHTA and CDR2 FQGTGA. The CDR3 contains 15 residues. The variable domain in full, with the rest retrieved from reference TRBV7-3 and TRBJ2-7, is GAGVSQTPSNKVTEKGKYVELRCDPISGHTALYWYRQSLGQGPEFLIYFQGTGAADDSGLPNDRFFAVRPEGSVSTLKIQRTERGDSAVYLCASSLVGSSSYEQYFGPGTRLTVT.

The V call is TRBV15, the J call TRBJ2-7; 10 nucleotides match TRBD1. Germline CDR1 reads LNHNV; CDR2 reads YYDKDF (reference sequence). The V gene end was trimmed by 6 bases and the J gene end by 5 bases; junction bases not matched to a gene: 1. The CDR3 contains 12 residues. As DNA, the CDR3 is TGTGCCACCAGGGGGACAGGGGACGAGCAGTACTTC. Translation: CATRGTGDEQYF.

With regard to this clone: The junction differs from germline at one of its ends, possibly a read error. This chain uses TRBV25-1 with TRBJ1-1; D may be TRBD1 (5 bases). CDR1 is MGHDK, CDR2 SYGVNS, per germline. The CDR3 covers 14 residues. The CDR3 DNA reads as TGTGCCGGCAGTGAATACGGGGGGGACACTGAAGCTTTCTTT. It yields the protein CAGSEYGGDTEAFF.

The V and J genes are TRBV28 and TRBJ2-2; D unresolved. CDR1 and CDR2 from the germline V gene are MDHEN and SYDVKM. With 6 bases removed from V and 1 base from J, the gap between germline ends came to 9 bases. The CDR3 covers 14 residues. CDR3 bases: TGTGCCAGCAGCCCACGACGGAACACCGGGGAGCTGTTTTTT. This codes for CASSPRRNTGELFF.

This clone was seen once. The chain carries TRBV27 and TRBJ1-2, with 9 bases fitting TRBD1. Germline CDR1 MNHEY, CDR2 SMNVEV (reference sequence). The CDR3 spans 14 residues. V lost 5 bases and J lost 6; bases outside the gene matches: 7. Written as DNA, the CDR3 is TGTGCCAGCAGTCCCCCGGGACAGGGCCATGGCTACACCTTC. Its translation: CASSPPGQGHGYTF.

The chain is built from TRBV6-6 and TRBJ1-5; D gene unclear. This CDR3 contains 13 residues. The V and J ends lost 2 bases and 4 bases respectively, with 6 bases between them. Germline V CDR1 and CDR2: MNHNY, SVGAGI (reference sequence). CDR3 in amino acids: CASSYGSNQPQHF. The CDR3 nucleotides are TGTGCCAGCAGTTACGGTTCTAATCAGCCCCAGCATTTT.

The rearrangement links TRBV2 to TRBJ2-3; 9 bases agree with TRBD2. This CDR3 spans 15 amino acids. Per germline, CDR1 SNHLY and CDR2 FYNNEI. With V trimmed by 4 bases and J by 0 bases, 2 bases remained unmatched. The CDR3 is CASSGLAVSTDTQYF. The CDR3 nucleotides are TGTGCCAGCAGTGGACTAGCGGTTAGCACAGATACGCAGTATTTT.

CDR3 nucleotide sequence: TGTGCCAGCAGCTTTGGACCTTCCTACGAGCAGTACTTC. Its protein product is CASSFGPSYEQYF. This chain links TRBV7-2 with TRBJ2-7, with D unresolved. Trimming shortened V by 3 bases and J by 1 base, and 7 bases separated the two germline ends. Germline V CDR1 and CDR2: SGHTA, FQGNSA. This CDR3 is built from 13 residues.

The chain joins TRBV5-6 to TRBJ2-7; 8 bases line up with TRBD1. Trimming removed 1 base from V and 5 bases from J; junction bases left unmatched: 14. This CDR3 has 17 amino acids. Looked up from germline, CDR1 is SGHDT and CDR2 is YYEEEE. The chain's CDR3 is CASSLWRTGGLFDEQYF. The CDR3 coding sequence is TGTGCCAGCAGCTTGTGGCGTACAGGGGGGTTGTTTGACGAGCAGTACTTC.

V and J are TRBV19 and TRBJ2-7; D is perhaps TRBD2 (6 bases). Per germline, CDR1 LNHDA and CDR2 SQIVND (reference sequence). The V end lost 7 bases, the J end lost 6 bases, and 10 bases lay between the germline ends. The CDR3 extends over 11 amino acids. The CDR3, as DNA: TGTGCCAGTAAAGGAGGGCTCGAGCAGTACTTC. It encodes CASKGGLEQYF.

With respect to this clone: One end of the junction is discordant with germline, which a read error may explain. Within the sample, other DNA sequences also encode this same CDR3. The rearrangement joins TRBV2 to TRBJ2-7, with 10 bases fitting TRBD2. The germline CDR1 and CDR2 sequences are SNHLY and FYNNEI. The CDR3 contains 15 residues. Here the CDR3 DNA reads TGTGCCAGCAGGATGGGACTAGCGATCTCCTACGAACAGTACTTC. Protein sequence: CASRMGLAISYEQYF.

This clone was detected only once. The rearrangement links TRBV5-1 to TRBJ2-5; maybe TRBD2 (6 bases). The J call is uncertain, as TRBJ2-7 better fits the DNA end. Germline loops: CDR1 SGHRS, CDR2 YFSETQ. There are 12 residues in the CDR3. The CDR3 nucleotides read TGCGCCAGCAGCGGCGGGACCTACGAGCAGTACTTC. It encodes CASSGGTYEQYF.

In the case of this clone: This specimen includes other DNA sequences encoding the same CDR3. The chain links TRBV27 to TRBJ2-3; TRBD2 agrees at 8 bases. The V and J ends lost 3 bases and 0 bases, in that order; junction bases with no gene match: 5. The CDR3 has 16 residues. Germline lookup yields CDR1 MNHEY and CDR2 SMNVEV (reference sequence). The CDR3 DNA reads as TGTGCCAGCAGTTTGAACAGCGGGGGCAGCACAGATACGCAGTATTTT. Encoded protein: CASSLNSGGSTDTQYF.